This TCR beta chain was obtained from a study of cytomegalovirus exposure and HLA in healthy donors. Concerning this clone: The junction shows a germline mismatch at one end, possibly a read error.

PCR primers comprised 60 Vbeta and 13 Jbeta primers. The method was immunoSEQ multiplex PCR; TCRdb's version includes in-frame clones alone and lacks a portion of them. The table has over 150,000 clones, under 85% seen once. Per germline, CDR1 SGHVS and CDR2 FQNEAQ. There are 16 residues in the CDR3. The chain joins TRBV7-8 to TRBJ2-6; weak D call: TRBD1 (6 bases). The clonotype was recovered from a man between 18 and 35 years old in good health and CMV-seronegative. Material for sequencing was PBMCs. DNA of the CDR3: TGTGCCAGCAGCTCCCGACAGGCCTCTGGGGCCAACGGCCTGACTTTC. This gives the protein CASSSRQASGANGLTF.